The 14 T cell receptor beta chains below come from one sample, sequenced in a study of blood T cell repertoires in COVID-19. Measured with immunoSEQ multiplex PCR; TCRdb has only the in-frame clones, and not every one. This table holds some 140,000 clones, over 60% found once. Input material: peripheral blood. The receptors stem from an elderly man with acute or convalescent COVID-19.

The CDR3 sequence: CASSQGSGNQPQHF. Written as DNA, the CDR3 is TGTGCCAGCAGTCAGGGGTCAGGCAATCAGCCCCAGCATTTT. The rearrangement links TRBV25-1 to TRBJ1-5; D is perhaps TRBD1 (6 bases). This CDR3 comprises 14 residues. The germline V and J ends were trimmed by 5 bases and 2 bases, with 10 bases remaining between them. Germline CDR1 and CDR2: MGHDK and SYGVNS. The variable domain in full, with the rest retrieved from reference TRBV25-1 and TRBJ1-5, is EADIYQTPRYLVIGTGKKITLECSQTMGHDKMYWYQQDPGMELHLIHYSYGVNSTEKGDLSSESTVSRIRTEHFPLTLESARPSHTSQYLCASSQGSGNQPQHFGDGTRLSIL.

This sequence joins TRBV9 and TRBJ2-1, with TRBD1 matching 8 bases. Germline loops: CDR1 SGDLS, CDR2 YYNGEE. The CDR3 totals 18 residues. Unmatched junction bases numbered 16, after V lost 7 bases and J lost 1 base. The CDR3 sequence is CASARQGLSYGSYNEQFF. DNA of the CDR3: TGTGCCAGCGCCAGACAGGGGTTATCCTATGGGTCCTACAATGAGCAGTTCTTC.

This clone came up once. The J gene is TRBJ2-5, the V gene TRBV10-3; D possibly corresponds to TRBD1 (6 bases). V was clipped by 3 bases and J by 2 bases, with 10 bases between them. The length of the CDR3 is 14 residues. Germline CDR1 and CDR2: ENHRY and SYGVKD. CDR3 in DNA: TGTGCCATCAGTGAATCCGACAGGCAAGAGACCCAGTACTTC. Translated, it gives CAISESDRQETQYF.

This chain joins TRBV9 and TRBJ2-4, with 9 bases matching TRBD2. Trimming cost V 0 bases and J 1 base; bases outside gene matches: 5. The germline CDR1 and CDR2 sequences are SGDLS and YYNGEE. This CDR3 contains 17 residues. The CDR3 DNA reads as TGTGCCAGCAGCGTAGAAAGCGGGGGGCCCGCCAAAAACATTCAGTACTTC. Translation: CASSVESGGPAKNIQYF.

V is TRBV7-6 and J is TRBJ2-3; 7 positions match TRBD1. The germline CDR1 and CDR2 sequences are SGHVS and FNYEAQ. V shed 5 bases, J shed 0 bases, and the junction held 2 bases outside the gene matches. The CDR3 extends over 14 amino acids. CDR3 protein: CASSTGQSTDTQYF. In nucleotides, the CDR3 is TGTGCCAGCAGCACGGGACAGAGCACAGATACGCAGTATTTT. Full variable domain (missing parts from reference TRBV7-6 and TRBJ2-3): GAGVSQSPRYKVTKRGQDVALRCDPISGHVSLYWYRQALGQGPEFLTYFNYEAQQDKSGLPNDRFSAERPEGSISTLTIQRTEQRDSAMYRCASSTGQSTDTQYFGPGTRLTVL.

The chain recombines TRBV7-9 with TRBJ2-7, with 7 positions matching TRBD2. V lost 7 bases, J lost 2 bases, and 17 bases stayed unmatched. Looked up from germline, CDR1 is SEHNR and CDR2 is FQNEAQ (reference sequence). There are 17 residues in the CDR3. The CDR3 loop is CASTPLSPQRGAYEQYF. Here the CDR3 DNA reads TGTGCCAGCACCCCTCTTTCCCCCCAGCGGGGAGCCTACGAGCAGTACTTC. Full variable domain (outside the CDR3, taken from reference TRBV7-9 and TRBJ2-7): DTGVSQNPRHKITKRGQNVTFRCDPISEHNRLYWYRQTLGQGPEFLTYFQNEAQLEKSRLLSDRFSAERPKGSFSTLEIQRTEQGDSAMYLCASTPLSPQRGAYEQYFGPGTRLTVT.

The chain joins TRBV27 to TRBJ1-1, with D unresolved. The germline V and J ends were trimmed by 8 bases and 1 base, with 17 bases remaining between them. Per germline, CDR1 MNHEY and CDR2 SMNVEV (reference sequence). This CDR3 has 15 amino acids. The CDR3 is CASRRGYYSNTEAFF. CDR3 sequence (DNA): TGTGCCAGCCGCCGAGGTTATTATTCGAACACTGAAGCTTTCTTT.

The chain is built from TRBV28 and TRBJ2-5, with 11 bases aligning to TRBD1. Per germline, CDR1 MDHEN and CDR2 SYDVKM. CDR3 length: 16 residues. V trimming: 3 bases; J trimming: 4 bases; junction bases outside the gene matches: 7. The chain's CDR3 is CASSFSRTGGGETQYF. The DNA for the CDR3 is TGTGCCAGCAGTTTTTCCCGGACAGGGGGCGGAGAGACCCAGTACTTC.

This clone was counted a few times. The V and J genes are TRBV18 and TRBJ2-7, with unresolved D. This CDR3 contains 12 residues. The germline CDR1 and CDR2 sequences are KGHSH and LQKENI. V was trimmed by 4 bases and J by 1 base, leaving 5 bases between them. This chain's CDR3 is CASSLKSYEQYF. The CDR3 DNA reads as TGTGCCAGCTCACTTAAATCCTACGAGCAGTACTTC.

The chain is built from TRBV10-1 and TRBJ2-1, with D possibly matching TRBD2 (6 bases). CDR1 WNHNN and CDR2 SYGVQD come from the germline V gene (reference sequence). Trimming took off 6 bases at V and 0 bases at J, with 12 bases between the two ends. CDR3 length: 15 amino acids. The CDR3 protein is CASRVGGVSYNEQFF. CDR3 coding DNA: TGCGCCAGCAGAGTCGGCGGGGTCTCCTACAATGAGCAGTTCTTC.

The V and J genes are TRBV2 and TRBJ1-5; no firm D call. CDR1 is SNHLY and CDR2 is FYNNEI in the germline V gene. V lost 3 bases to trimming and J lost 0 bases, with 9 bases between them. This CDR3 is built from 15 residues. CDR3 DNA sequence: TGTGCCAGCAGTGAGGAGCAGTTTAGCAATCAGCCCCAGCATTTT. Its translation: CASSEEQFSNQPQHF. The full variable domain, with the rest looked up from reference TRBV2 and TRBJ1-5, is EPEVTQTPSHQVTQMGQEVILRCVPISNHLYFYWYRQILGQKVEFLVSFYNNEISEKSEIFDDQFSVERPDGSNFTLKIRSTKLEDSAMYFCASSEEQFSNQPQHFGDGTRLSIL.

This sequence joins TRBV5-1 and TRBJ1-4, with D possibly TRBD1 on 5 matching bases. The CDR3 covers 14 residues. Germline V gives CDR1 SGHRS, CDR2 YFSETQ. The V end was cut by 0 bases, the J end by 8 bases, with 11 bases between. DNA of the CDR3: TGCGCCAGCAGCTTGGACCAGGGTGGCGAAAAACTGTTTTTT. Translation gives CASSLDQGGEKLFF.

The chain is built from TRBV7-2 and TRBJ1-2; 10 nucleotides align to TRBD1. This CDR3 has 16 residues. Losses at the gene ends were 1 base for V and 6 bases for J; bases not matched to a gene: 8. Germline CDR1 SGHTA, CDR2 FQGNSA. The CDR3 region is CASSLETGGLGNGYTF. Here the CDR3 DNA reads TGTGCCAGCAGCTTAGAGACAGGGGGCTTAGGAAATGGCTACACCTTC. Based on the CDR3 plus reference TRBV7-2 and TRBJ1-2, the full variable domain is GAGVSQSPSNKVTEKGKDVELRCDPISGHTALYWYRQSLGQGLEFLIYFQGNSAPDKSGLPSDRFSAERTGGSVSTLTIQRTQQEDSAVYLCASSLETGGLGNGYTFGSGTRLTVV.

The gene calls are TRBV28 and TRBJ1-2, with 7 nucleotides matching TRBD1. This CDR3 spans 13 amino acids. The trim removed 3 bases at V and 4 bases at J, leaving 2 bases unmatched. Germline V gene sequence: CDR1 MDHEN, CDR2 SYDVKM. The CDR3 sequence: CASSFNRGYGYTF. The DNA of the CDR3 is TGTGCCAGCAGTTTTAACAGGGGCTATGGCTACACCTTC.